The text below deals with one T cell receptor (beta chain). Its antigen is undetermined. Time point in this sample: patch test 3, about 24 weeks after DPC sensitization. The treatment: therapeutic diphenylcyclopropenone sensitization with weekly scalp DPC. The authors' total RNA extraction used unfractionated whole blood. These data originate in a study of human T cells and chemical hapten exposure. Study conclusions and caveats: More PT1 expanded TCRs went with higher patch test scores.

This CDR3 is 15 amino acids long. From germline, CDR1 is MNHEY and CDR2 SVGAGI. The V and J ends lost 8 bases and 8 bases respectively, with 21 bases between them. Using its own MiXCR run on the RACE reads, TCRdb lists one record per CDR3 protein. The sample holds around 70,000 distinct CDR3 sequences, around 10% seen once. The specimen was whole blood, collected in connection with sensitization to the hapten diphenylcyclopropenone (DPC). This receptor was identified in a woman aged 45-65 years with alopecia areata. Some clones in this sample may be carry-over from other donors' samples. The chain is built from TRBV6-5 and TRBJ1-4; D is perhaps TRBD1 (5 bases). The CDR3 sequence is CASALKIGAREKLFF. CDR3 DNA: TGTGCCAGCGCCCTGAAGATAGGGGCGCGCGAAAAACTGTTTTTT.